This TCR beta chain was identified in a study of regulatory T cells in long-lasting Graves disease. Time point here: newly diagnosed GD, antithyroid drugs for less than 3 months. Generation of the TCR library employed RNA extracted from PBMCs. Construction of the TCR beta libraries employed iRepertoire HTBI primers in conjunction with Arm-PCR of CDR3 regions. TCRdb fed the multiplex PCR reads into MiXCR, producing one record per CDR3 protein. The sample lists approximately 400,000 distinct CDR3 sequences, around 11% occurring once. Germline V gives CDR1 LGHNA, CDR2 YSLEER. CDR3 length equals 18 residues. V gave up 1 base and J gave up 0 bases, with 17 bases separating them. The same data also contributed to another study, on T cells in Graves' hyperthyroidism and ophthalmopathy. That source adds: Exclusion criteria comprised uncontrolled infection, other autoimmune disease, pregnancy or lactation.

The sequence came from a woman aged 18-30 years with Graves disease. The sample consisted of peripheral blood mononuclear cells (PBMCs), taken at new diagnosis, from a patient treated with antithyroid drugs. The chain couples TRBV4-3 to TRBJ2-3; TRBD2 might be the D (6 bases). Written as DNA, the CDR3 is TGCGCCAGCAGCCAAGTTATTCAGCGGAGGGCTAGCACAGATACGCAGTATTTT. Encoded protein: CASSQVIQRRASTDTQYF.